The 18 T cell receptor beta chains presented below share a single source sample, sequenced in a study of cytomegalovirus exposure and HLA in healthy donors (TCRdb year 2017). Preparation of the library involved the immunoSEQ multiplex PCR assay. TCRdb holds this immuneACCESS table with in-frame rearrangements only. Some clones are missing; in checked studies, unresolved V genes explain under half, and the rest has no known cause. The sample yields around 400,000 clones; 86% were counted once. Of the sample, under 0.9% falls within the top ten clones. The sequencing input was PBMCs. All receptors derive from a woman in her late teens or twenties in good health and CMV-seronegative.

This clone appeared a single time. The chain combines TRBV27 with TRBJ2-3, with D perhaps matching TRBD1 (6 bases). Trimming removed 6 bases at V and 2 bases at J, with 18 bases between. CDR1 and CDR2 (germline): MNHEY, SMNVEV (reference sequence). The CDR3 sequence is 16 residues long. CDR3 in amino acids: CASSRVRGQFTDTQYF. The CDR3 nucleotides are TGTGCCAGCAGCCGGGTCAGGGGCCAGTTCACAGATACGCAGTATTTT.

The chain carries TRBV2 and TRBJ2-1; tentative D call: TRBD2 (6 bases). There are 16 residues in the CDR3. The germline V and J ends were trimmed by 3 bases and 4 bases, with 16 bases remaining between them. Germline CDR1 reads SNHLY; CDR2 reads FYNNEI. DNA of the CDR3: TGTGCCAGCAGTGATTTAGTCCGGGAGCGGTACAATGAGCAGTTCTTC. It translates to CASSDLVRERYNEQFF.

This clone was picked up one time. The chain has TRBV5-4 and TRBJ2-7, with a tentative D call TRBD1 (6 bases). V shed 4 bases and J shed 0 bases, with 11 bases lying between them. Per germline, CDR1 SGHNT and CDR2 YYREEE (reference sequence). The CDR3 length is 14 residues. The CDR3 DNA reads as TGTGCCAGCAGCCCCACAGGGAACTCCTACGAGCAGTACTTC. Amino acid sequence: CASSPTGNSYEQYF.

The V and J genes are TRBV30 and TRBJ2-3; 8 bases are shared with TRBD2. This CDR3 is built from 15 residues. The V gene end was trimmed by 6 bases and the J gene end by 3 bases; junction bases not matched to a gene: 11. Germline CDR1 and CDR2: GTSNPN and SVGIG (reference sequence). CDR3: CACIPTSVSTDTQYF. The CDR3, as DNA: TGTGCCTGCATCCCGACTAGCGTTAGTACAGATACGCAGTATTTT.

J is TRBJ1-5 and V is TRBV28, with TRBD1 matching 9 bases. V gave up 3 bases and J gave up 0 bases; unmatched junction bases: 12. Looked up from germline, CDR1 is MDHEN and CDR2 is SYDVKM. The CDR3 consists of 19 residues. The CDR3 DNA reads TGTGCCAGCAGTTTCGAGAAAGGGACAGGGAGTTATAGCAATCAGCCCCAGCATTTT. The encoded protein is CASSFEKGTGSYSNQPQHF.

The genes are TRBV30 and TRBJ2-1; 7 bases align to TRBD1. The CDR3 loop spans 13 amino acids. Germline CDR1 and CDR2: GTSNPN and SVGIG (reference sequence). J was trimmed by 5 bases and V by 7 bases; bases with no gene match: 8. The CDR3 region is CALHGQVHNEQFF. The CDR3 bases are TGTGCCTTGCATGGACAGGTACACAATGAGCAGTTCTTC.

This chain links TRBV7-6 with TRBJ1-3, with unresolved D. Germline CDR1 is SGHVS and CDR2 is FNYEAQ. Trimming shortened V by 4 bases and J by 0 bases, and 10 bases separated the two germline ends. This CDR3 comprises 15 residues. The CDR3 region has the DNA TGTGCCAGCAGCTCAGACATAAGCTCTGGAAACACCATATATTTT. Translation gives CASSSDISSGNTIYF. Based on the CDR3 plus reference TRBV7-6 and TRBJ1-3, the full variable domain is GAGVSQSPRYKVTKRGQDVALRCDPISGHVSLYWYRQALGQGPEFLTYFNYEAQQDKSGLPNDRFSAERPEGSISTLTIQRTEQRDSAMYRCASSSDISSGNTIYFGEGSWLTVV.

The chain links TRBV5-1 to TRBJ1-2, with TRBD1 matching 7 bases. The CDR3 consists of 13 residues. Germline loops: CDR1 SGHRS, CDR2 YFSETQ. V gave up 0 bases and J gave up 7 bases; unmatched junction bases: 3. CDR3 DNA: TGCGCCAGCAGCTTGGGGACAGGAGTTGGCTACACCTTC. Protein: CASSLGTGVGYTF.

The chain uses TRBV5-8 and TRBJ1-5; no clear D gene. CDR3 length: 12 residues. V was shortened by 4 bases and J by 7 bases, with 9 bases between the two germline ends. Germline V gene lookup returns CDR1 SGHTS and CDR2 YDEGEE. The CDR3 region is CASSPGRQPQHF. CDR3 coding DNA: TGTGCCAGCAGCCCCGGGAGGCAGCCCCAGCATTTT.

The CDR3 sequence: CASSPQRERGVIQYF. The CDR3 region has the DNA TGCGCCAGCAGTCCACAGCGGGAGAGGGGAGTCATTCAGTACTTC. The V and J genes are TRBV4-1 and TRBJ2-4; TRBD2 matches 8 bases. The CDR3 runs to 15 residues. The trim removed 6 bases at V and 9 bases at J, leaving 13 bases unmatched. Looked up from germline, CDR1 is MGHRA and CDR2 is YSYEKL.

This chain joins TRBV7-6 and TRBJ2-7; weak D call: TRBD1 (6 bases). The CDR3 consists of 15 residues. The V and J ends lost 1 base and 2 bases respectively, with 12 bases between them. From germline, CDR1 is SGHVS and CDR2 FNYEAQ. CDR3 DNA: TGTGCCAGCAGCTTAGGGGGGCCCATAACCTACGAGCAGTACTTC. As protein: CASSLGGPITYEQYF.

This clone was seen only once. The CDR3 DNA reads as TGTGCCAGCAGAGGAGGAGGACTCACAGATACGCAGTATTTT. It yields the protein CASRGGGLTDTQYF. The chain carries TRBV28 and TRBJ2-3; the D gene is possibly TRBD2 (5 bases). Germline-derived CDR1 and CDR2 are MDHEN and SYDVKM. V was cut by 6 bases and J by 2 bases, with 12 bases left in between. This CDR3 has 14 residues.

This clone was seen just once. The J gene is TRBJ1-5, the V gene TRBV4-2, with D perhaps matching TRBD1 (6 bases). Trimming took 0 bases from V and 0 from J, leaving 12 bases between them. The CDR3 extends over 17 amino acids. Germline lookup yields CDR1 LGHNA and CDR2 YNFKEQ. DNA of the CDR3: TGTGCCAGCAGCCAAGATCCCGGACAGATTAGCAATCAGCCCCAGCATTTT. This gives the protein CASSQDPGQISNQPQHF.

The chain links TRBV28 to TRBJ2-3; 8 bases line up with TRBD2. J lost 3 bases, V lost 5 bases, and 13 bases had no gene match. CDR1 and CDR2 from the germline V gene are MDHEN and SYDVKM. The CDR3 sequence is 17 residues long. CDR3 sequence (DNA): TGTGCCAGCAGTCCTACAGGGATAGCGGGAAGAACAGATACGCAGTATTTT. Translating it yields CASSPTGIAGRTDTQYF.

The V and J genes are TRBV6-6 and TRBJ2-3; D is perhaps TRBD2 (7 bases). Per the germline V gene, CDR1 is MNHNY and CDR2 is SVGAGI (reference sequence). The CDR3 totals 15 residues. Trimming stripped 6 bases from V and 2 bases from J, with 15 bases between. Here the CDR3 reads CASSLGGAITDTQYF. Written as DNA, the CDR3 is TGTGCCAGCAGCTTGGGGGGGGCTATCACAGATACGCAGTATTTT.

The chain links TRBV2 to TRBJ2-7; D is unresolved. Looked up from germline, CDR1 is SNHLY and CDR2 is FYNNEI. CDR3 length equals 12 residues. V lost 8 bases and J lost 7, with 15 bases in between. CDR3 protein: CASVSLVREQYF. CDR3 nucleotide sequence: TGTGCCAGCGTCTCTTTGGTGCGGGAGCAGTACTTC. Combining the CDR3 with reference TRBV2 and TRBJ2-7 gives the whole variable domain EPEVTQTPSHQVTQMGQEVILRCVPISNHLYFYWYRQILGQKVEFLVSFYNNEISEKSEIFDDQFSVERPDGSNFTLKIRSTKLEDSAMYFCASVSLVREQYFGPGTRLTVT.

The J gene is TRBJ2-3, the V gene TRBV5-1; TRBD1 matches 8 bases. The germline V gene has CDR1 SGHRS and CDR2 YFSETQ. The J segment lost 2 bases and the V segment lost 4 bases, leaving 9 bases of the junction unmatched. The CDR3 consists of 16 residues. Here the CDR3 reads CASSPLPGQDTDTQYF. The CDR3 DNA is TGCGCCAGCAGCCCACTCCCGGGACAGGACACAGATACGCAGTATTTT.

The chain has TRBV13 and TRBJ1-2; 9 nucleotides align to TRBD1. V shed 4 bases and J 0 bases; nucleotides not matched to a gene: 3. The CDR3 extends over 15 amino acids. Germline loops: CDR1 PRHDT, CDR2 FYEKMQ (reference sequence). The CDR3 sequence: CASSCTGGTNYGYTF. CDR3 DNA sequence: TGTGCCAGCAGCTGCACAGGGGGCACTAACTATGGCTACACCTTC.